This TCR beta chain is from a study of regulatory T cells. This CDR3 is 16 amino acids long. The germline V gene encodes CDR1 SGHRS and CDR2 YFSETQ. With 8 bases clipped from V and 1 base from J, the junction kept 8 bases outside the gene matches. A couple of CD3G-deficient patients had more severe autoimmunity; all had some. Patients aged 2 to 39 years had fewer naive T cells. About this clone itself: Its antigen remains unidentified.

Whole-study results and caveats: In patients, unique TRB V-J pairs were restricted and V/J usage skewed, especially in Tregs. Shannon entropy was nonsignificantly lower in patient CD8+ T cells than control CD8+ cells.

The primer mix had 52 TRBV and 13 TRBJ primers. Measured with immunoSEQ multiplex PCR; TCRdb has only the in-frame clones, and not every one. Of some 17,000 clones in the sample, more than 85% were seen once. What was sequenced was CD8+ T cells sorted from blood. The V gene is TRBV5-1, the J gene TRBJ1-3; 11 nucleotides line up with TRBD1. The clonotype comes from a person between 18 and 35 years old with CD3G deficiency. CDR3 sequence reads: CARVDRGPLSGNTIYF. The CDR3 DNA is TGCGCCAGAGTGGACAGGGGGCCCCTATCTGGAAACACCATATATTTT.